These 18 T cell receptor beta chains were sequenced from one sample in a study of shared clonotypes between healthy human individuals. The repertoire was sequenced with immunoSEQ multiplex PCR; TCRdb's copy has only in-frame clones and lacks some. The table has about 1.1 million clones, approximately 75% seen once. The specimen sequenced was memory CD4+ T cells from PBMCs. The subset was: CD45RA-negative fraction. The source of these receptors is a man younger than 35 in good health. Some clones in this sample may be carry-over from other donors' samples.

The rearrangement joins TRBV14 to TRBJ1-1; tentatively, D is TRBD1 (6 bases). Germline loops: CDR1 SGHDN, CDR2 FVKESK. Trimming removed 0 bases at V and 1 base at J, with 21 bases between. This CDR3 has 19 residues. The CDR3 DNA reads TGTGCCAGCAGCCAAGAAAGGTCAAGGACAGAACTAAAGAACACTGAAGCTTTCTTT. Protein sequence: CASSQERSRTELKNTEAFF. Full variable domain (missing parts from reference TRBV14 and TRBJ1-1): EAGVTQFPSHSVIEKGQTVTLRCDPISGHDNLYWYRRVMGKEIKFLLHFVKESKQDESGMPNNRFLAERTGGTYSTLKVQPAELEDSGVYFCASSQERSRTELKNTEAFFGQGTRLTVV.

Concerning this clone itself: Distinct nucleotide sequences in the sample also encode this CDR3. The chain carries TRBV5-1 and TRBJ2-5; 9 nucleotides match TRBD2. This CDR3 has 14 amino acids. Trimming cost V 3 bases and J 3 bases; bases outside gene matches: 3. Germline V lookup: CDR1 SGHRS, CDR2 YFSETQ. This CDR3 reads CASSSGLAEETQYF. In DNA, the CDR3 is TGCGCCAGCAGCTCGGGACTAGCAGAAGAGACCCAGTACTTC.

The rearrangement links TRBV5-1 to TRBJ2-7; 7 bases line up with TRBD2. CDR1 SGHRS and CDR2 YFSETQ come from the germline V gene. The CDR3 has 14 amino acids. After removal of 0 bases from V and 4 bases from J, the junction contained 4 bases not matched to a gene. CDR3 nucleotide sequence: TGCGCCAGCAGCTTGGGGACTAGTTGGTACGAGCAGTACTTC. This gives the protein CASSLGTSWYEQYF.

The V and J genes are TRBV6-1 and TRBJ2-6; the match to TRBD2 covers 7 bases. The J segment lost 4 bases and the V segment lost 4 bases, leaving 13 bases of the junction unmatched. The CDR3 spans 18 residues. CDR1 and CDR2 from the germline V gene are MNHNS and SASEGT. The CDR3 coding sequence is TGTGCCAGCAGTGGGCTAGCGGCCATGTCTAGCGGGGCCAACGTCCTGACTTTC. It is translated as CASSGLAAMSSGANVLTF.

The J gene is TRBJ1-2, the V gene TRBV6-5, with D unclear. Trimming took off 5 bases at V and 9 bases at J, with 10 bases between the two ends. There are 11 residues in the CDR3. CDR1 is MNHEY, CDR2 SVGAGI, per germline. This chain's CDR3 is CASSEWVSYTF. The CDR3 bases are TGTGCCAGCAGTGAATGGGTGAGCTACACCTTC.

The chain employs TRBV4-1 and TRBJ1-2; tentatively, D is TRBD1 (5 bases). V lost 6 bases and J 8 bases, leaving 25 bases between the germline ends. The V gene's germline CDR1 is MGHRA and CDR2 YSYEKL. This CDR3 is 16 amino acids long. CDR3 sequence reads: CASSLGTTATTKGYTF. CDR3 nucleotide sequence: TGCGCCAGCAGTCTCGGGACGACGGCCACCACGAAGGGCTACACCTTC.

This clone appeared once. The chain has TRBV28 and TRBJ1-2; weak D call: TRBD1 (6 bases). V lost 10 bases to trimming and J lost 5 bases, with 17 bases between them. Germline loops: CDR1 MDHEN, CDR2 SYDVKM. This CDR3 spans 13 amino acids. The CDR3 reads CATTGGSFYGYTF. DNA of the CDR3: TGTGCCACAACCGGGGGCAGCTTTTATGGCTACACCTTC.

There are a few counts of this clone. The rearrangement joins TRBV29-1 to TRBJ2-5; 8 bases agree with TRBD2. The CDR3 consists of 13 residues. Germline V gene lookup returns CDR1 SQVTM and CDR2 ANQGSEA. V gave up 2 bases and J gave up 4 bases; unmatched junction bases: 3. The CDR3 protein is CSVEYRGGETQYF. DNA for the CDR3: TGCAGCGTTGAATATCGGGGGGGAGAGACCCAGTACTTC.

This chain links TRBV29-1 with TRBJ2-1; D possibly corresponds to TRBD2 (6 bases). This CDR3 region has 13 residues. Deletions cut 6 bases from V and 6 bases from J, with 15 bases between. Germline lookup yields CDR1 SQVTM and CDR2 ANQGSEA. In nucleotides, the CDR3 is TGCAGCGTCCTCCCGACTAGTTCCAATGAGCAGTTCTTC. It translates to CSVLPTSSNEQFF.

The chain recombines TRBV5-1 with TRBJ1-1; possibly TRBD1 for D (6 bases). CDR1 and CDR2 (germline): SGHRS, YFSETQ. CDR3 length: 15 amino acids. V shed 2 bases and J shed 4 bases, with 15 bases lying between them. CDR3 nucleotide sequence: TGCGCCAGCAGCTTAACAGGGTTTTCGGGCACTGAAGCTTTCTTT. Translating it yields CASSLTGFSGTEAFF.

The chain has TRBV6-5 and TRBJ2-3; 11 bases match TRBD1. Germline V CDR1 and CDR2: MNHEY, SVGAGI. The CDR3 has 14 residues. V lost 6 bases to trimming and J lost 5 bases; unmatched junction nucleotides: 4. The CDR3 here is CASSPGQGGDTQYF. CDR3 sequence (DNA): TGTGCCAGCAGCCCGGGACAGGGGGGAGATACGCAGTATTTT.

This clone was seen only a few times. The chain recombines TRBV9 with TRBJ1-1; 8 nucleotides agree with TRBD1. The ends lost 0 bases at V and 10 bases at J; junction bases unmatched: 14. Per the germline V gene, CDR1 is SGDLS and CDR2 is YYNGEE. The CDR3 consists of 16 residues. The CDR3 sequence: CASSVAQGFGTGIAFF. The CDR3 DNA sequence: TGTGCCAGCAGCGTAGCTCAAGGGTTCGGGACAGGCATAGCTTTCTTT.

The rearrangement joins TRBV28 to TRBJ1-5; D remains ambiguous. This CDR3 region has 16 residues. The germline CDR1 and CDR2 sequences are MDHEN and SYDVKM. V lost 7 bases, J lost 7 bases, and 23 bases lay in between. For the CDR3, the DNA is TGTGCCAGCAAAAACCTGGACCTGAAGGATGCGCAGCCCCAGCATTTT. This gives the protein CASKNLDLKDAQPQHF.

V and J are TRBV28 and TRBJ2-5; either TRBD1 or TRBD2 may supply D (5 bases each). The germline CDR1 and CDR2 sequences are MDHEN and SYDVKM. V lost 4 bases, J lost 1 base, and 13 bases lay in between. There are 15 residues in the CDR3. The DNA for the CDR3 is TGTGCCAGCAGTTCCTCCGGGACGGCCCAAGAGACCCAGTACTTC. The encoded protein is CASSSSGTAQETQYF.

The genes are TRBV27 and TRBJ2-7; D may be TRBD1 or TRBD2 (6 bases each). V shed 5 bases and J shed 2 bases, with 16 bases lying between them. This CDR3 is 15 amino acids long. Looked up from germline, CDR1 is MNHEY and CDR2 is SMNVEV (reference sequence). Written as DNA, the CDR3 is TGTGCCAGCAGTCCTCCCGCGGGACATACCTACGAGCAGTACTTC. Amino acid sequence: CASSPPAGHTYEQYF.

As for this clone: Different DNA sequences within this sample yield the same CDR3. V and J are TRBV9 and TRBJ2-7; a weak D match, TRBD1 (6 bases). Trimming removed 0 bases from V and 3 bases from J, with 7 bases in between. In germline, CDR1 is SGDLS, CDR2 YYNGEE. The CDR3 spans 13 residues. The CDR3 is CASSVAQGYEQYF. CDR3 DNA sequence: TGTGCCAGCAGCGTAGCACAGGGCTACGAGCAGTACTTC. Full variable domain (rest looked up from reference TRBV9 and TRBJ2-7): DSGVTQTPKHLITATGQRVTLRCSPRSGDLSVYWYQQSLDQGLQFLIQYYNGEERAKGNILERFSAQQFPDLHSELNLSSLELGDSALYFCASSVAQGYEQYFGPGTRLTVT.

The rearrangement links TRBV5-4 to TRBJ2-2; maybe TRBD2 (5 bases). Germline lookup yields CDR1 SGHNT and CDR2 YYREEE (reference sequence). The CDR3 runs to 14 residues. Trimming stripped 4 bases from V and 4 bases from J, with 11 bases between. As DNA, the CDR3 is TGTGCCAGCAGCCCGAGCGGCCTCACCGGGGAGCTGTTTTTT. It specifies CASSPSGLTGELFF.

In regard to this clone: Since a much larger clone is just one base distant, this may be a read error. The CDR3 spells CAIRRIRGTNTEAFF. The DNA of the CDR3 is TGTGCCATCAGGAGAATACGGGGAACAAACACTGAAGCTTTCTTT. This chain links TRBV10-3 with TRBJ1-1, with D unclear. Trimming left V 6 bases short and J 2 bases short, with 16 bases between. CDR1 ENHRY and CDR2 SYGVKD come from the germline V gene. This CDR3 has 15 amino acids.